Shown below are 5 T cell receptor beta chains from a single sample sequenced in a study of cytotoxic CD8 clonotypes in ibrutinib-treated CLL (dated by TCRdb to the early 2020s). Library construction relied on the immunoSEQ multiplex PCR assay. The table was pulled from immuneACCESS by TCRdb, which kept in-frame rearrangements only. Such tables lose some clones; where checked, under half of the loss comes from unresolved V genes, and the rest has no known cause. The sample includes about 180,000 clones, with around 80% observed a single time. 3.5% to 5.5% of the sample is held by the ten biggest clonotypes. The label giving this sample's time point can be read as: roughly 23 months on ibrutinib. This material consisted of PBMCs, taken after 24 months of ibrutinib treatment. These receptors were obtained from a human donor with chronic lymphocytic leukemia.

The chain is built from TRBV30 and TRBJ1-3; the D gene is possibly TRBD1 (5 bases). CDR1 is GTSNPN, CDR2 SVGIG, per germline (reference sequence). V was cut by 3 bases and J by 2 bases, with 11 bases left in between. The CDR3 runs to 14 residues. The CDR3 sequence is CAWSRGTAGNTIYF. As DNA, the CDR3 is TGTGCCTGGAGCCGCGGGACGGCTGGAAACACCATATATTTT.

This chain uses TRBV11-2 with TRBJ1-2; 8 bases align to TRBD1. The junction had 10 bases not matched to a gene; V was cut back by 5 bases and J by 8 bases. Germline V gene sequence: CDR1 SGHAT, CDR2 FQNNGV. The CDR3 consists of 14 residues. CDR3 nucleotide sequence: TGTGCCAGCAGCGCCCGCTTGACAGGGGTCGGCTACACCTTC. Amino acid sequence: CASSARLTGVGYTF.

The chain is built from TRBV19 and TRBJ1-2; 8 nucleotides align to TRBD1. V trimming: 7 bases; J trimming: 12 bases; junction bases outside the gene matches: 16. CDR1 is LNHDA and CDR2 is SQIVND in the germline V gene (reference sequence). CDR3 length equals 14 residues. CDR3 in DNA: TGTGCCAGTACCCAAAGGGCCAGGGGGCGCGGTCACACCTTC. It codes for CASTQRARGRGHTF.

The J gene is TRBJ1-2, the V gene TRBV28; D perhaps matches TRBD1 (6 bases). The ends were cut back, 2 bases at V and 8 bases at J, with 15 bases in the middle. Germline CDR1 and CDR2: MDHEN and SYDVKM. There are 14 residues in the CDR3. The CDR3 sequence: CASSLGGLIRGYTF. For the CDR3, the DNA is TGTGCCAGCAGTTTAGGGGGGCTAATTCGCGGCTACACCTTC.

As regards this clone: Its ends do not fully match the called genes, so a read error is possible. The V and J genes are TRBV2 and TRBJ1-4; no firm D call. The CDR3 runs 13 residues. The germline V gene has CDR1 SNHLY and CDR2 FYNNEI. The CDR3 DNA follows: TGTGCCAGCAATGAAAACAACGGGGAAAAACTGTTTTTT. This sequence encodes CASNENNGEKLFF.